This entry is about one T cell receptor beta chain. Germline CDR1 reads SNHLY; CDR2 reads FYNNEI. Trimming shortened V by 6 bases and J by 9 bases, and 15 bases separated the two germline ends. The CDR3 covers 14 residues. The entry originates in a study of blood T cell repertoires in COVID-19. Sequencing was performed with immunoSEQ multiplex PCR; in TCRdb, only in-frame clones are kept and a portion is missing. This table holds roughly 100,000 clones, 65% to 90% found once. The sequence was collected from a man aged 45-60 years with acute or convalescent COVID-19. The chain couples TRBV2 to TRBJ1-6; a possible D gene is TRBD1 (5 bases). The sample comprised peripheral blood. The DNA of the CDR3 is TGTGCCAGCAGCGGTACGGCTAGGGGTTCACCCCTCCACTTT. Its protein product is CASSGTARGSPLHF.